The 10 T cell receptor beta chains reported below all come from one sample, sequenced in a study of blood T cell repertoires in COVID-19. TCRdb's copy holds only in-frame clones and misses some; the assay was immunoSEQ multiplex PCR. The repertoire holds 250,000 to 300,000 clones, with around 86% as singletons. What was sequenced was peripheral blood. These receptor sequences come from a woman aged 55 to 70 with active or convalescent COVID-19.

This clone was picked up one time. The gene calls are TRBV9 and TRBJ1-2, with 10 bases identical to TRBD1. V was pared by 7 bases and J by 4 bases, with 1 base of the junction left unmatched. The length of the CDR3 is 12 residues. CDR1 and CDR2 from the germline V gene are SGDLS and YYNGEE. The CDR3 DNA follows: TGTGCCAGCTGGGACAGGGGCTATGGCTACACCTTC. Encoded protein: CASWDRGYGYTF. Full variable domain (outside the CDR3, taken from reference TRBV9 and TRBJ1-2): DSGVTQTPKHLITATGQRVTLRCSPRSGDLSVYWYQQSLDQGLQFLIQYYNGEERAKGNILERFSAQQFPDLHSELNLSSLELGDSALYFCASWDRGYGYTFGSGTRLTVV.

The chain joins TRBV7-6 to TRBJ1-4; a weak D match, TRBD1 (6 bases). Germline CDR1 reads SGHVS; CDR2 reads FNYEAQ. Between the trimmed V and J ends, which lost 4 bases and 8 bases, there was a span of 11 bases. This CDR3 is built from 13 residues. The CDR3 bases are TGTGCCAGCAGCTCCGGGACAAAAGAAAAACTGTTTTTT. It is translated as CASSSGTKEKLFF.

The sample holds one count of this clone. The J gene is TRBJ2-5, the V gene TRBV7-2, with TRBD2 as a possible D gene (5 bases). The CDR3 is 14 amino acids. In germline, CDR1 is SGHTA, CDR2 FQGNSA. V gave up 2 bases and J gave up 4 bases, with 11 bases separating them. The CDR3 nucleotides are TGTGCCAGCAGCTTATTCACTAGTTCAGAGACCCAGTACTTC. Its translation: CASSLFTSSETQYF.

This clone was picked up one time. The CDR3 nucleotides are TGTGCCAGCAGACCCCCGCCATTCGGACAGCGGGGGCCCTCAGAGACCCAGTACTTC. Residues: CASRPPPFGQRGPSETQYF. The genes are TRBV3-1 (or the pseudogene TRBV3-2) and TRBJ2-5, with 8 bases identical to TRBD2. Per the germline V gene, CDR1 is LGHDT and CDR2 is YNNKEL (reference sequence). CDR3 length: 19 residues. Unmatched junction bases numbered 22, after V lost 6 bases and J lost 4 bases.

The chain has TRBV2 and TRBJ2-7, with D possibly being TRBD1 (7 bases). There are 13 residues in the CDR3. Germline V gene data show CDR1 as SNHLY and CDR2 as FYNNEI. Trimming stripped 4 bases from V and 4 bases from J, with 11 bases between. For the CDR3, the DNA is TGTGCCAGCAGTGGCGGGACAGTATACGAGCAGTACTTC. Amino acid sequence: CASSGGTVYEQYF.

This rearrangement joins TRBV7-3 to TRBJ2-5; tentative D call: TRBD2 (6 bases). Germline assignment: CDR1 SGHTA and CDR2 FQGTGA. The V end lost 1 base, the J end lost 5 bases, and 11 bases lay between the germline ends. The CDR3 spans 14 residues. DNA for the CDR3: TGTGCCAGCAGCTTAAATGCGGGGTGGGAGACCCAGTACTTC. Translation: CASSLNAGWETQYF.

The chain has TRBV10-3 and TRBJ2-7; 7 bases line up with TRBD1. V lost 2 bases to trimming and J lost 3 bases; unmatched junction nucleotides: 7. Germline loops: CDR1 ENHRY, CDR2 SYGVKD. The CDR3 runs 15 residues. Here the CDR3 DNA reads TGTGCCATCAGTGAGGTAGCCGGGACAGTCTACGAGCAGTACTTC. This gives the protein CAISEVAGTVYEQYF.

On this clone: Other DNA sequences in the sample encode the same CDR3. The chain is built from TRBV27 and TRBJ1-2, with 10 positions matching TRBD1. The CDR3 consists of 14 residues. CDR1 is MNHEY, CDR2 SMNVEV, per germline (reference sequence). Trimming removed 5 bases from V and 3 bases from J; junction bases left unmatched: 3. Here the CDR3 DNA reads TGTGCCAGCAGTCTAGACAGGGGGCACTATGGCTACACCTTC. This codes for CASSLDRGHYGYTF.

In the case of this clone: This CDR3 is also generated by other DNA sequences in the sample. V usage is TRBV18 and J usage is TRBJ1-2; 8 nucleotides line up with TRBD1. The CDR3 contains 15 residues. The trim removed 1 base at V and 0 bases at J, leaving 1 base unmatched. The germline gives CDR1 KGHSH, CDR2 LQKENI. For the CDR3, the DNA is TGTGCCAGCTCACCACAACAGGGGGCTAACTATGGCTACACCTTC. Its protein is CASSPQQGANYGYTF.

The rearrangement uses TRBV7-2 and TRBJ2-3; D may be TRBD1 (5 bases). The CDR3 is made up of 15 amino acids. CDR1 is SGHTA, CDR2 FQGNSA, per germline. Trimming took 2 bases from V and 4 from J, leaving 13 bases between them. The CDR3 reads CASSLRAGLPDTQYF. The CDR3, as DNA: TGTGCCAGCAGCTTAAGAGCAGGGTTGCCAGATACGCAGTATTTT. Drawing the rest from reference TRBV7-2 and TRBJ2-3, the complete variable domain is GAGVSQSPSNKVTEKGKDVELRCDPISGHTALYWYRQSLGQGLEFLIYFQGNSAPDKSGLPSDRFSAERTGGSVSTLTIQRTQQEDSAVYLCASSLRAGLPDTQYFGPGTRLTVL.